Below, one T cell receptor beta chain is given with its context. Next came a second PCR, run for about 6 to 11 cycles, which used a sample-barcoded 5' primer along with a J-beta primer mix. A minimum of 2.5 million CDR3-containing paired-end reads was obtained for each sample. TCRdb analysed the 5' RACE reads with MiXCR anew, one entry per CDR3 protein. This table has some 760,000 distinct CDR3 sequences, just under 25% appearing once. Germline V gene data show CDR1 as SQVTM and CDR2 as ANQGSEA. CDR3 length: 14 residues. These data originate in a study of blood T cells in healthy people across ages. These data also formed part of another study, on T cells of mothers and their children. According to that study: A few mothers and their six children, all healthy Caucasians, donated.

The receptor was isolated from a boy aged 5-17 years in good health. Sequenced: blood. This chain joins TRBV29-1 and TRBJ2-5; D might be TRBD1 (6 bases). The DNA end lines up better with TRBJ2-7; the J call may be wrong. CDR3 in amino acids: CSVARFRGGFEQYF. CDR3 DNA sequence: TGCAGCGTTGCTAGGTTCAGGGGTGGATTCGAGCAGTACTTC.